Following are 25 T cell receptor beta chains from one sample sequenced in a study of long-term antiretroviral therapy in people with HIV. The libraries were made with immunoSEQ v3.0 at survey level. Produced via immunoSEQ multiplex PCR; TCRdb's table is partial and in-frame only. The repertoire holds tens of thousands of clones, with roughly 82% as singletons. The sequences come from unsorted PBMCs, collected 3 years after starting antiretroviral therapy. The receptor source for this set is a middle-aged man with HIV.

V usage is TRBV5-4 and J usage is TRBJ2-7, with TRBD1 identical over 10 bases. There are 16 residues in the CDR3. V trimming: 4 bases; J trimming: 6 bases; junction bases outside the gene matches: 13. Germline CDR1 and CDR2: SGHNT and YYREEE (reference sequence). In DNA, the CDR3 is TGTGCCAGCAGCACCGATGACAGGGGGCGGAGGGGCGAGCAGTACTTC. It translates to CASSTDDRGRRGEQYF.

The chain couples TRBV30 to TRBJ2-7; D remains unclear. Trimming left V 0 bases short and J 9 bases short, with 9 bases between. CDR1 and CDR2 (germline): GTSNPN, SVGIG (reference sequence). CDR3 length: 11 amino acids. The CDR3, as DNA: TGTGCCTGGAGTGTGGCGTCGGGGCAGTACTTC. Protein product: CAWSVASGQYF.

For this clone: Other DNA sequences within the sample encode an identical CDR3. Here the CDR3 DNA reads TGTGCCAGCAGTTCGGACAGGGAGTCACCCCTCCACTTT. This encodes CASSSDRESPLHF. The rearrangement links TRBV7-9 to TRBJ1-6, with TRBD1 matching 8 bases. The junction had 5 bases not matched to a gene; V was cut back by 6 bases and J by 10 bases. The CDR3 loop spans 13 amino acids. Looked up from germline, CDR1 is SEHNR and CDR2 is FQNEAQ (reference sequence).

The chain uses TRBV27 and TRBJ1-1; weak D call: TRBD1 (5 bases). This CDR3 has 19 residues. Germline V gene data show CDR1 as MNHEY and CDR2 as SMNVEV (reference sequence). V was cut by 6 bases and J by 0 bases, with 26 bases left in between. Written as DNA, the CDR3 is TGTGCCAGCAGACAAACTCCTCTTGGGGGGTCTGCCATGAACACTGAAGCTTTCTTT. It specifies CASRQTPLGGSAMNTEAFF.

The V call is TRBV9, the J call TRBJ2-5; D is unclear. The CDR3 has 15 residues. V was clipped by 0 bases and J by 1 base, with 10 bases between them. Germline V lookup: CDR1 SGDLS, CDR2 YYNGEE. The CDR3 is CASSVGLSPQETQYF. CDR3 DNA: TGTGCCAGCAGCGTAGGGTTGAGCCCCCAAGAGACCCAGTACTTC.

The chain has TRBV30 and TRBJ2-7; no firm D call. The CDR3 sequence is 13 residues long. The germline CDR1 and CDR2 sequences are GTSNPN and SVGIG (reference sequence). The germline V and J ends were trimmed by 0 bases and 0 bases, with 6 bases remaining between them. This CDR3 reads CAWSVRTSYEQYF. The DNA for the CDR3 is TGTGCCTGGAGTGTACGGACCTCCTACGAGCAGTACTTC.

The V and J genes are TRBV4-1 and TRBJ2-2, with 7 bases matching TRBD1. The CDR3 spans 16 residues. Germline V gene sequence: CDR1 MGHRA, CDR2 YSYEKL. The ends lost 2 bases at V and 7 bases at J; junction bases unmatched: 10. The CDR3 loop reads CASSQKRTGNHGELFF. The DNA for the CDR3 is TGCGCCAGCAGCCAAAAAAGGACAGGAAACCACGGGGAGCTGTTTTTT.

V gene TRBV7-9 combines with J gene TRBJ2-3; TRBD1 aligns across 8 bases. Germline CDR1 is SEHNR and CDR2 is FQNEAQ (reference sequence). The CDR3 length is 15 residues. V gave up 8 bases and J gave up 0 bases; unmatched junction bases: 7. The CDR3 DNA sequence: TGTGCCAGCTCGAGGACAGGGTCCAGCACAGATACGCAGTATTTT. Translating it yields CASSRTGSSTDTQYF.

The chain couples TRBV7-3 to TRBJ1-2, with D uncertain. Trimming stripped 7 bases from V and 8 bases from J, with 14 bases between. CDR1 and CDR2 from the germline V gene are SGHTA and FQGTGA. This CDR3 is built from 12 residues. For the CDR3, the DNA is TGTGCCAGCACTCTCCTGAGCCGCGGCTACACCTTC. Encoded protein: CASTLLSRGYTF.

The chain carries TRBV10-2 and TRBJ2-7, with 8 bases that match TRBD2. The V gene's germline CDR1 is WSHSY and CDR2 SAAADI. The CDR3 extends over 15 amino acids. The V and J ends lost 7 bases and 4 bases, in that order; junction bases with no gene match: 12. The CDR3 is CASTPPGSGEYEQYF. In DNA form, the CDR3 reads TGCGCCAGCACCCCGCCTGGTAGCGGGGAATACGAGCAGTACTTC.

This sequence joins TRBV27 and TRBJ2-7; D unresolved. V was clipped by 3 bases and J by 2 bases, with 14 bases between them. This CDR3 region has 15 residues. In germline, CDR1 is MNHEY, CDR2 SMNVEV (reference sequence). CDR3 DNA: TGTGCCAGCAGTTTTGGCAGCAGATCAGCCTACGAGCAGTACTTC. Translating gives CASSFGSRSAYEQYF.

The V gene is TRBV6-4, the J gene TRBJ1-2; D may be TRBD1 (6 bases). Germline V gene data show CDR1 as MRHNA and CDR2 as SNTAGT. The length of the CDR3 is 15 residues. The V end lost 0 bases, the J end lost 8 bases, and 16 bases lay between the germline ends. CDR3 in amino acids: CASSDSAGATRGYTF. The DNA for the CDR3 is TGTGCCAGCAGTGACTCGGCGGGGGCGACCCGGGGCTACACCTTC.

In nucleotides, the CDR3 is TGCGCCAGCAGTGAGTCGACAGGGCGGTCGTCGGCCAAAAACATTCAGTACTTC. This gives the protein CASSESTGRSSAKNIQYF. The J gene is TRBJ2-4, the V gene TRBV10-2; 7 nucleotides match TRBD1. The J segment lost 1 base and the V segment lost 0 bases, leaving 9 bases of the junction unmatched. In germline, CDR1 is WSHSY, CDR2 SAAADI. The CDR3 runs 18 residues.

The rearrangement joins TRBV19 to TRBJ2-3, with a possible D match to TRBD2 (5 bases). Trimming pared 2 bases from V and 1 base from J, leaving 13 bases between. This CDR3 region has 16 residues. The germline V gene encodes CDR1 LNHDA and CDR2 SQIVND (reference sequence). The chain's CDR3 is CASSIRAGGGTDTQYF. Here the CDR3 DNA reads TGTGCCAGTAGTATAAGGGCAGGAGGCGGCACAGATACGCAGTATTTT.

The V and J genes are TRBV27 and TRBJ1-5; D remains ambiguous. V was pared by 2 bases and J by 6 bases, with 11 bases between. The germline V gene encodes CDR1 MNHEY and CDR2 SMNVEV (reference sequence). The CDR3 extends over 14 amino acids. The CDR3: CASSLGGSRQPQHF. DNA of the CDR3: TGTGCCAGCAGTTTAGGTGGATCACGTCAGCCCCAGCATTTT.

This CDR3 is CASSISRNTEAFF. CDR3 nucleotides: TGCGCCAGCAGCATCTCACGGAACACTGAAGCTTTCTTT. V is TRBV5-1 and J is TRBJ1-1; no reliable D call. The germline V gene encodes CDR1 SGHRS and CDR2 YFSETQ. The CDR3 totals 13 residues. The V end lost 4 bases, the J end lost 1 base, and 8 bases lay between the germline ends.

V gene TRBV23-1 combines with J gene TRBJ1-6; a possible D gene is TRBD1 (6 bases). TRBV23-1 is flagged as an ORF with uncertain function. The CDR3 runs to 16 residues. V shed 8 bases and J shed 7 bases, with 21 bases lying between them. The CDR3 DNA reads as TGCGCCAGCTCTGGGGACACGAATTATGGGAATTCACCCCTCCACTTT. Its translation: CASSGDTNYGNSPLHF.

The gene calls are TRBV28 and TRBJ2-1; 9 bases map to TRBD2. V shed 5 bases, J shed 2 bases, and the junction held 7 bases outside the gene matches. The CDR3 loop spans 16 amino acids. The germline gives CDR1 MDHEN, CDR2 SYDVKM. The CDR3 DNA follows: TGTGCCAGCAGTACCCCGGCGGGGGGGCCCTACAATGAGCAGTTCTTC. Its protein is CASSTPAGGPYNEQFF.

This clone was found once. CDR3 nucleotide sequence: TGTGCCAGTAGTATAGATCGGCCGAACACTGAAGCTTTCTTT. Its protein is CASSIDRPNTEAFF. The V call is TRBV19, the J call TRBJ1-1; D gene uncertain. Trimming removed 0 bases at V and 1 base at J, with 6 bases between. The CDR3 loop spans 14 amino acids. Germline-derived CDR1 and CDR2 are LNHDA and SQIVND (reference sequence).

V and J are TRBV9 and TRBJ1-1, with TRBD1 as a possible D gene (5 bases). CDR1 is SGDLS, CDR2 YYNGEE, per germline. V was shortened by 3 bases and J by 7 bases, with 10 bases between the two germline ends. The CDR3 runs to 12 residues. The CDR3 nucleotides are TGTGCCAGCAGCGGGTCAGGGCATGAAGCTTTCTTT. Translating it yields CASSGSGHEAFF.

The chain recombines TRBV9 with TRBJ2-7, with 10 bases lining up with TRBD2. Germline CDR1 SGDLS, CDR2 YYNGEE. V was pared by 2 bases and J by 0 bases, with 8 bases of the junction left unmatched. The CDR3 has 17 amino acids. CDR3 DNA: TGTGCCAGCAGCGTCGGGACTAGCGTGAGGGGCTCCTACGAGCAGTACTTC. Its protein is CASSVGTSVRGSYEQYF.

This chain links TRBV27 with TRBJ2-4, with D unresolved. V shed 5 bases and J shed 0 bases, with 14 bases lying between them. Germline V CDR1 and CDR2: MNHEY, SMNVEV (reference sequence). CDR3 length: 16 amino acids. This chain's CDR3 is CASSPAGPLAKNIQYF. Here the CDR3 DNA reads TGTGCCAGCAGTCCCGCCGGGCCCTTAGCCAAAAACATTCAGTACTTC.

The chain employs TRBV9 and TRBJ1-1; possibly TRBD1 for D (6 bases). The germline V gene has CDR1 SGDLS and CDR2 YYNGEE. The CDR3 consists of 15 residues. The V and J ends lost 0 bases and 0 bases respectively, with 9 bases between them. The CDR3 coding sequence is TGTGCCAGCAGCGTAGATCAGGGGATGAACACTGAAGCTTTCTTT. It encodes CASSVDQGMNTEAFF.

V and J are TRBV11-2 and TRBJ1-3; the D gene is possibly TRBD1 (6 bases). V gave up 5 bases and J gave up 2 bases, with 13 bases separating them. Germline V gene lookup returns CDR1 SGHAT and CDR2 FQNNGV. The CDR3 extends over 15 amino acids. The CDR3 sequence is CASSQGPGPGNTIYF. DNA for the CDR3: TGTGCCAGCAGCCAGGGGCCTGGGCCTGGAAACACCATATATTTT.

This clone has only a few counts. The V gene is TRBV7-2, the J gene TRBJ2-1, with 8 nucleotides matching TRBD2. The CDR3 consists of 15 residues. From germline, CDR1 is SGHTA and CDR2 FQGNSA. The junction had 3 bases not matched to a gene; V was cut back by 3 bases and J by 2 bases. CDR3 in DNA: TGTGCCAGCAGCTTCGCCGGGAGGGCCTACAATGAGCAGTTCTTC. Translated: CASSFAGRAYNEQFF.